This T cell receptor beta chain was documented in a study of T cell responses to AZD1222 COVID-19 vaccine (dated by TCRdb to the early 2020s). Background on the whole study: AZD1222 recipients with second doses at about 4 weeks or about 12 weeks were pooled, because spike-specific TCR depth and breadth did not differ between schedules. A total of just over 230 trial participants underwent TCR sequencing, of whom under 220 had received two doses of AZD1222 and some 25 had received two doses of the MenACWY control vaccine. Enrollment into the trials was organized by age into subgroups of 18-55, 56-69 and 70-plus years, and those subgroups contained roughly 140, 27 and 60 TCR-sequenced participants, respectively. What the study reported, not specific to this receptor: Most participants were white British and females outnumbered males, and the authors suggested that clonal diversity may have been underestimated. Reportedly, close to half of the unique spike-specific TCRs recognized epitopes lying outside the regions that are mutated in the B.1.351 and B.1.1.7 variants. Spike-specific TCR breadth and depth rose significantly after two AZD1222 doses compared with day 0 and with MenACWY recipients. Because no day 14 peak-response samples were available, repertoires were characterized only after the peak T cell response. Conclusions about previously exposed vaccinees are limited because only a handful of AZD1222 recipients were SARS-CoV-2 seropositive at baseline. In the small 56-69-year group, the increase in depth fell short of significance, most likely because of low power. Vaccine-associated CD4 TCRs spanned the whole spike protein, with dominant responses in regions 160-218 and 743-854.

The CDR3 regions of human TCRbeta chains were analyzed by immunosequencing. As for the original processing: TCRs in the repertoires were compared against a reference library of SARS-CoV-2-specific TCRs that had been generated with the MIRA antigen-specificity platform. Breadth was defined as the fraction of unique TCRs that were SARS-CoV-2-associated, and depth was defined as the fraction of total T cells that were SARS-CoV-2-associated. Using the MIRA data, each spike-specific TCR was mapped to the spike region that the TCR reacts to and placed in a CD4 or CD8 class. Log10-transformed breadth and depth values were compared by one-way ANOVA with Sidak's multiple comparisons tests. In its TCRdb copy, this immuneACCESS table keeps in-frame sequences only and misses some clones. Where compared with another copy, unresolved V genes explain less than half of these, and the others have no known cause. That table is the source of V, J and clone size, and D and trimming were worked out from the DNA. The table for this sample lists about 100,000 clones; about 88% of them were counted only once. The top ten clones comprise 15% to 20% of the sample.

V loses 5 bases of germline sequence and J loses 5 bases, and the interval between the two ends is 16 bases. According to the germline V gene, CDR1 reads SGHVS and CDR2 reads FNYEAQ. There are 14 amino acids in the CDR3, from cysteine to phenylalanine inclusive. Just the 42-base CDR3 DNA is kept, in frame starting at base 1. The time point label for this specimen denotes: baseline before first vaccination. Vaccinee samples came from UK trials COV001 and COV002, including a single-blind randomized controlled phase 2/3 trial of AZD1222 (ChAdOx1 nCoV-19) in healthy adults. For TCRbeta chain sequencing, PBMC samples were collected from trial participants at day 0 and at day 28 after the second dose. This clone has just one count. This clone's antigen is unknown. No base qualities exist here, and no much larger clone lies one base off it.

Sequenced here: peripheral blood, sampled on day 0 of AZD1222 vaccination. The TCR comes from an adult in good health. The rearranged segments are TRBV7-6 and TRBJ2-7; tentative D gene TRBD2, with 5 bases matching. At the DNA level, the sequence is TGTGCCAGCAGCCCGATCGTCGGGGTCCACGAGCAGTACTTC. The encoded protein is CASSPIVGVHEQYF.